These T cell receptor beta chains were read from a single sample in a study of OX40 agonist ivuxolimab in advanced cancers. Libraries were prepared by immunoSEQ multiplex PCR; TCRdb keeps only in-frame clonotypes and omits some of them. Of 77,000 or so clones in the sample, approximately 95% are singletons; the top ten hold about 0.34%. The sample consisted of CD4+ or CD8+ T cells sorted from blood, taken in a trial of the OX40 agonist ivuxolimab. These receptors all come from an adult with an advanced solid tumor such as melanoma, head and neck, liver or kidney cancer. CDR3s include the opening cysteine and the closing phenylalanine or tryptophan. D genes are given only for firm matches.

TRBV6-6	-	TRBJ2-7	CASSYSMISRDEQYF	TGTGCCAGCAGTTACTCCATGATTTCGAGGGACGAGCAGTACTTC
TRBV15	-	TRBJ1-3	CATSSGQSGNTIYF	TGTGCCACCAGCAGCGGACAGTCTGGAAACACCATATATTTT
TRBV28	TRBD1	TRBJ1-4	CASSFQDRGIEKLFF	TGTGCCAGCAGTTTCCAAGACAGGGGAATTGAAAAACTGTTTTTT
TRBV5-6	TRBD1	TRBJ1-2	CASSPMGQGGSYGYTF	TGTGCCAGCAGCCCGATGGGACAGGGGGGTAGCTATGGCTACACCTTC
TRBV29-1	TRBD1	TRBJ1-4	CSVQGGAGEKLFF	TGCAGCGTTCAAGGGGGCGCAGGTGAAAAACTGTTTTTT
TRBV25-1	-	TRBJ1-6	CASSRQNSPLHF	TGTGCCAGCAGCCGACAGAATTCACCCCTCCACTTT
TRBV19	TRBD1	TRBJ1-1	CASSIDPRTGTTEAFF	TGTGCCAGTAGTATAGATCCTCGGACAGGGACGACTGAAGCTTTCTTT
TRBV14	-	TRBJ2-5	CASSQDQATQYF	TGTGCCAGCAGCCAAGATCAGGCGACCCAGTACTTC
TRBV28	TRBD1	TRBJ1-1	CASSQPGTGGKAFF	TGTGCCAGCAGTCAACCCGGGACAGGGGGTAAAGCTTTCTTT
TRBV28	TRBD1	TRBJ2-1	CASQTGGSYNEQFF	TGTGCCAGCCAAACAGGGGGTTCCTACAATGAGCAGTTCTTC
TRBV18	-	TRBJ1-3	CASSPRSGPQTTSGNTIYF	TGTGCCAGCTCACCCCGGTCAGGACCTCAAACTACCTCTGGAAACACCATATATTTT
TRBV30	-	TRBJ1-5	CAWSRDSNQPQHF	TGTGCCTGGAGTAGAGATTCCAATCAGCCCCAGCATTTT
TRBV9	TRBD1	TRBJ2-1	CASSVAGGPYNEQFF	TGTGCCAGCAGCGTAGCAGGGGGCCCTTACAATGAGCAGTTCTTC
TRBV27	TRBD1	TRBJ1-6	CASSSPGQGYSPLHF	TGTGCCAGCAGTTCGCCTGGACAGGGTTATTCACCCCTCCACTTT
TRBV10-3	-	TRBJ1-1	CAISEDRRFTEAFF	TGTGCCATCAGTGAGGACAGAAGATTCACAGAAGCTTTCTTT
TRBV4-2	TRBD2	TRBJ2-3	CASSQGSGGGTDTQYF	TGTGCCAGCAGCCAAGGCAGCGGGGGCGGCACAGATACGCAGTATTTT
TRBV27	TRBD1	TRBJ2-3	CASSTHRDRGTDTQYF	TGTGCCAGCAGTACCCATCGGGACAGGGGAACAGATACGCAGTATTTT
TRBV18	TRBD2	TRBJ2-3	CASSPPYGGGAADTQYF	TGTGCCAGCTCACCACCGTACGGCGGGGGGGCGGCAGATACGCAGTATTTT
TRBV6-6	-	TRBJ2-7	CASSHLGGRWNEQYF	TGTGCCAGCAGTCACTTGGGGGGAAGGTGGAACGAGCAGTACTTC
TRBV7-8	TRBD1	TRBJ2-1	CASSLGTGGSQEQFF	TGTGCCAGCAGCTTAGGGACAGGGGGGTCTCAGGAGCAGTTCTTC
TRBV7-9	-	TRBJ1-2	CASSLAPAGVYGYTF	TGTGCCAGCAGCTTAGCCCCGGCAGGGGTCTATGGCTACACCTTC
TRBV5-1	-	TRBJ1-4	CASSLAQTLNEKLFF	TGCGCCAGCAGCTTGGCGCAGACGTTGAATGAAAAACTGTTTTTT
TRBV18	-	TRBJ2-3	CASSPESGDTDTQYF	TGTGCCAGCTCACCCGAGTCTGGGGACACAGATACGCAGTATTTT
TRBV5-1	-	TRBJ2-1	CASSLVGVTYNEQFF	TGCGCCAGCAGCTTGGTGGGGGTAACCTACAATGAGCAGTTCTTC
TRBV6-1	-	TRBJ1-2	CASRTQGESGYGYTF	TGTGCCAGCAGGACACAGGGTGAATCTGGCTATGGCTACACCTTC
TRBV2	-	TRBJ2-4	CASSGQPLAKNIQYF	TGTGCCAGCAGTGGACAGCCGCTAGCCAAAAACATTCAGTACTTC
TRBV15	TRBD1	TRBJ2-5	CATGWGGQGGQETQYF	TGTGCCACCGGATGGGGTGGACAGGGGGGACAAGAGACCCAGTACTTC
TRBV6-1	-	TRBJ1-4	CASRPGGDEKLFF	TGTGCCAGCAGGCCGGGCGGTGATGAAAAACTGTTTTTT